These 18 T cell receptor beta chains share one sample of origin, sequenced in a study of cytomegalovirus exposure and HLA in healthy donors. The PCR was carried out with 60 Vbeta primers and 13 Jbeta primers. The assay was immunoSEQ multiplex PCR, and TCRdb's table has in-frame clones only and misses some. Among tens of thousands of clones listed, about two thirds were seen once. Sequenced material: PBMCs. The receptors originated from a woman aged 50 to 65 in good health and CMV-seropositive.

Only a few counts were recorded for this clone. CDR3 nucleotide sequence: TGTGCCAGCAGCTTAGACGCCACAAACAATGAGCAGTTCTTC. This encodes CASSLDATNNEQFF. The chain uses TRBV7-2 and TRBJ2-1; D ambiguous. V dropped 1 base and J dropped 5 bases, with 9 bases sitting between them. The CDR3 consists of 14 residues. Germline V gives CDR1 SGHTA, CDR2 FQGNSA.

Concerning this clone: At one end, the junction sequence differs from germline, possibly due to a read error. The CDR3, as DNA: TGTGCCAGCAATGAAGGACAGGGGGTCTCATATGGCTACACCTTC. Translation: CASNEGQGVSYGYTF. The genes are TRBV2 and TRBJ1-2; 10 bases match TRBD1. Germline V lookup: CDR1 SNHLY, CDR2 FYNNEI. The CDR3 consists of 15 residues.

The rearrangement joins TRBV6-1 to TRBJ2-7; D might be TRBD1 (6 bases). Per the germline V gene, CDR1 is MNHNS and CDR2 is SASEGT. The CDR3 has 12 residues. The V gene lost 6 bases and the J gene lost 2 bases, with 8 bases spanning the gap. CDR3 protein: CASRTGTYEQYF. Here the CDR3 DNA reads TGTGCCAGCAGGACAGGAACCTACGAGCAGTACTTC.

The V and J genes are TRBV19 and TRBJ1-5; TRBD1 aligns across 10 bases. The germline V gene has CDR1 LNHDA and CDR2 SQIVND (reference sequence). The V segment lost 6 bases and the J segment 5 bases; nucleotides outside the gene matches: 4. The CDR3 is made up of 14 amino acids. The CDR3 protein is CASSLDRGDQPQHF. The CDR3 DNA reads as TGTGCCAGTAGCCTGGACAGGGGGGATCAGCCCCAGCATTTT.

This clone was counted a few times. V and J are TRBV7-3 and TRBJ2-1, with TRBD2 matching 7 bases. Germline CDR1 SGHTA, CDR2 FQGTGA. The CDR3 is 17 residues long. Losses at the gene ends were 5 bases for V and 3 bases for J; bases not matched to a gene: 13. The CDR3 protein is CASSPPLGRGIYNEQFF. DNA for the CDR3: TGTGCCAGCAGCCCACCCTTGGGGCGGGGGATCTACAATGAGCAGTTCTTC.

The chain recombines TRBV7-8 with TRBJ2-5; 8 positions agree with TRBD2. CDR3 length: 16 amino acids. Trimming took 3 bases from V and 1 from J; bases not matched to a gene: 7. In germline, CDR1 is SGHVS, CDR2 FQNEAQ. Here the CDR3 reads CASSLAGGSFQETQYF. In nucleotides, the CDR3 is TGTGCCAGCAGCTTGGCGGGGGGATCCTTCCAAGAGACCCAGTACTTC.

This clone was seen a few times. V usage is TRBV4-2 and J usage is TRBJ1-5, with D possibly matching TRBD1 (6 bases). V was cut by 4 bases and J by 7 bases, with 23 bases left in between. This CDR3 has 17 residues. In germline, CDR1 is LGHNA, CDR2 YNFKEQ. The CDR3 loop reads CASSPGAVAGGVQPQHF. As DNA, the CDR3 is TGTGCCAGCAGCCCGGGGGCGGTAGCGGGGGGCGTGCAGCCCCAGCATTTT.

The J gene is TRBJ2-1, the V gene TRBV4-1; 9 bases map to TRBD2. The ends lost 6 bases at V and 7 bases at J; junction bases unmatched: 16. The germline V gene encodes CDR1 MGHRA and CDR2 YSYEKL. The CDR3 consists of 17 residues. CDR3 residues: CASSREPRGGGLNEQFF. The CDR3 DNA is TGCGCCAGCAGTCGCGAGCCGCGGGGGGGCGGATTAAATGAGCAGTTCTTC.

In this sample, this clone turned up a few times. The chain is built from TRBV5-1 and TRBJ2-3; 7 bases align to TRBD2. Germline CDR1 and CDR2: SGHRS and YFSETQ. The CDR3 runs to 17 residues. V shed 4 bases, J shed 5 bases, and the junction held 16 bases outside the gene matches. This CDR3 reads CASSPRLAGVVLDTQYF. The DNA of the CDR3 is TGCGCCAGCAGCCCCCGACTAGCAGGCGTGGTTTTAGATACGCAGTATTTT.

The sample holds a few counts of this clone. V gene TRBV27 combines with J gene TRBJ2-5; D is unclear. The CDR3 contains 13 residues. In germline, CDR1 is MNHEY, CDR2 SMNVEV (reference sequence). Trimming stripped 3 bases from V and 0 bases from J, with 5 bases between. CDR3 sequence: CASSLRYQETQYF. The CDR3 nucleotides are TGTGCCAGCAGTTTGAGGTACCAAGAGACCCAGTACTTC.

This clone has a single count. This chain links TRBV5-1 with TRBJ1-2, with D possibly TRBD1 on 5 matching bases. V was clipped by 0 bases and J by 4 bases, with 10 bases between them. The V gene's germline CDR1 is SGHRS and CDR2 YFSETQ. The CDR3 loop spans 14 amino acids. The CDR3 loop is CASSLAWGGYGYTF. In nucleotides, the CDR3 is TGCGCCAGCAGCTTGGCCTGGGGGGGCTATGGCTACACCTTC.

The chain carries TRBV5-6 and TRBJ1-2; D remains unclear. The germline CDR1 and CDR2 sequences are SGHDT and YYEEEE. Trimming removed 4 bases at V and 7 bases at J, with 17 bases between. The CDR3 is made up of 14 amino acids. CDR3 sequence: CASSQTGRDSGYTF. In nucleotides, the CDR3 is TGTGCCAGCAGCCAAACCGGACGGGATTCTGGCTACACCTTC.

The CDR3 nucleotides read TGCGCCAGCAGCTTGGAGGGGGGGGAGCAGTACTTC. Protein sequence: CASSLEGGEQYF. The rearrangement joins TRBV5-1 to TRBJ2-7; a possible D gene is TRBD2 (7 bases). Trimming left V 0 bases short and J 7 bases short, with 8 bases between. The CDR3 totals 12 residues. Per the germline V gene, CDR1 is SGHRS and CDR2 is YFSETQ.

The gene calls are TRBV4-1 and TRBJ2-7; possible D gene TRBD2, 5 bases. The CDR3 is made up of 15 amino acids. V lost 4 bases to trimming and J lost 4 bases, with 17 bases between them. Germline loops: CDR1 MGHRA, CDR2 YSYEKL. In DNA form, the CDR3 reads TGCGCCAGCAGCCCCTCCGAGGGTTGGAAGTACGAGCAGTACTTC. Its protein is CASSPSEGWKYEQYF.

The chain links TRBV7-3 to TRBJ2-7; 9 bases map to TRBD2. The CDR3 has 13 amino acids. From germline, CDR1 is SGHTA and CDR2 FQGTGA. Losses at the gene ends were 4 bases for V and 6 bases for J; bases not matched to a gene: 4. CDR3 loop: CASSSRGGVEQYF. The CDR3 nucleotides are TGTGCCAGCAGCTCGCGGGGGGGAGTCGAGCAGTACTTC.

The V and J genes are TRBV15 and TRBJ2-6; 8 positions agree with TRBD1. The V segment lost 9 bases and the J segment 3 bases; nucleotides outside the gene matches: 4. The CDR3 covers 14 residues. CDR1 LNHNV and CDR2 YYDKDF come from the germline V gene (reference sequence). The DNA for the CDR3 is TGTGCCACTAATGACAGGGGTGGGGCCAACGTCCTGACTTTC. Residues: CATNDRGGANVLTF.

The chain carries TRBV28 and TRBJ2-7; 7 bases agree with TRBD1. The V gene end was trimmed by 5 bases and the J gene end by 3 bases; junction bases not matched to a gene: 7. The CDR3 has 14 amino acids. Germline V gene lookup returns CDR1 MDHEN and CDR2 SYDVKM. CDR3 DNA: TGTGCCAGCAGTCGACTTCGGGACAGCTACGAGCAGTACGTC. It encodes CASSRLRDSYEQYV.

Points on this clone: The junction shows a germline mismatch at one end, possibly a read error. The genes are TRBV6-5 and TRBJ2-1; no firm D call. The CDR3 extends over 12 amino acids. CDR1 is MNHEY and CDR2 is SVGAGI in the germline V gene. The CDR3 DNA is TGTGCCAGCAGTTCCGAATACAGTGAGCAGTTCTTC. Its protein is CASSSEYSEQFF.